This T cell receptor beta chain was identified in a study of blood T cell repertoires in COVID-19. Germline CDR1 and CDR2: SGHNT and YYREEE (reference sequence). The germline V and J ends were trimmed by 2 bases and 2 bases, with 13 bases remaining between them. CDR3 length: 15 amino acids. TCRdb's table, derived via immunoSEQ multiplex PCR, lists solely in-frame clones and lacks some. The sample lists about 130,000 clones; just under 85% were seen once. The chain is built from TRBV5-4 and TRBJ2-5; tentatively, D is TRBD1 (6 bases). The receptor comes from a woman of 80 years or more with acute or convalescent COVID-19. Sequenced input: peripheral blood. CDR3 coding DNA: TGTGCCAGCAGCTTCTCTCAGGGGCGTCAAGAGACCCAGTACTTC. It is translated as CASSFSQGRQETQYF.